These 14 T cell receptor beta chains share one sample of origin, sequenced in a study of vaccination effects on CD4 cells after COVID-19. Sequencing used immunoSEQ multiplex PCR; TCRdb keeps in-frame clones, though not all of them. The sample has under 35,000 clones, roughly 60% seen once; the top ten hold 8.7%. Which antigens these TCRs recognize remains unknown. Expansion of antigen-specific CD4+ T cells with viral peptide pools was carried out by the ViraFEST assay before sequencing. Culture proceeded for about 11 days, and CD4+ T cells were then isolated. It was two doses of either the BNT162b2 or mRNA-1273 vaccine that participants received. This specimen consisted of CD4+ T cells from PBMCs cultured with SARS-CoV-2 spike peptides, obtained after COVID-19 vaccination. These receptor sequences come from a human donor who received a COVID-19 vaccine.

This chain links TRBV7-2 with TRBJ1-5; 8 bases fit TRBD1. Germline CDR1 SGHTA, CDR2 FQGNSA. The CDR3 sequence is 13 residues long. Germline trimming cut 5 bases from V and 5 bases from J; bases unmatched to any gene: 2. The CDR3 DNA reads as TGTGCCAGCAGCGGACAGGGCCATCAGCCCCAGCATTTT. Residues: CASSGQGHQPQHF.

The chain employs TRBV5-1 and TRBJ2-7; D not resolved. The CDR3 covers 10 residues. The V end lost 6 bases, the J end lost 2 bases, and 3 bases lay between the germline ends. Per the germline V gene, CDR1 is SGHRS and CDR2 is YFSETQ. Here the CDR3 DNA reads TGCGCCAGCACCCCCTACGAGCAGTACTTC. It yields the protein CASTPYEQYF. Supplemented by reference TRBV5-1 and TRBJ2-7, the full variable domain reads KAGVTQTPRYLIKTRGQQVTLSCSPISGHRSVSWYQQTPGQGLQFLFEYFSETQRNKGNFPGRFSGRQFSNSRSEMNVSTLELGDSALYLCASTPYEQYFGPGTRLTVT.

This chain joins TRBV5-1 and TRBJ2-7; D remains unclear. V lost 4 bases to trimming and J lost 1 base, with 18 bases between them. The CDR3 is 16 residues long. The V gene's germline CDR1 is SGHRS and CDR2 YFSETQ. Written as DNA, the CDR3 is TGCGCCAGCAGCCCCGATCACTCCGCACGGTCCTACGAGCAGTACTTC. Residues: CASSPDHSARSYEQYF.

The chain links TRBV27 to TRBJ1-1, with TRBD1 matching 7 bases. Per germline, CDR1 MNHEY and CDR2 SMNVEV (reference sequence). The V gene end was trimmed by 7 bases and the J gene end by 2 bases; junction bases not matched to a gene: 7. This CDR3 comprises 14 residues. CDR3: CASNRQGPNTEAFF. CDR3 nucleotides: TGTGCCAGCAACAGACAGGGCCCCAACACTGAAGCTTTCTTT.

This rearrangement joins TRBV30 to TRBJ1-5, with D unclear. CDR3 length: 14 amino acids. Per the germline V gene, CDR1 is GTSNPN and CDR2 is SVGIG (reference sequence). V was cut by 2 bases and J by 0 bases, with 8 bases left in between. The CDR3 sequence is CAWSLGSSNQPQHF. CDR3 nucleotides: TGTGCCTGGAGTTTGGGCTCTAGCAATCAGCCCCAGCATTTT.

The rearrangement links TRBV19 to TRBJ1-2; TRBD1 matches at 8 bases. Germline values: CDR1 LNHDA, CDR2 SQIVND (reference sequence). This CDR3 region has 14 residues. The ends lost 5 bases at V and 4 bases at J; junction bases unmatched: 6. The CDR3 DNA reads TGTGCCAGTAGTGAGGACAGGGACGTCTATGGCTACACCTTC. The encoded protein is CASSEDRDVYGYTF. Supplemented by reference TRBV19 and TRBJ1-2, the full variable domain reads DGGITQSPKYLFRKEGQNVTLSCEQNLNHDAMYWYRQDPGQGLRLIYYSQIVNDFQKGDIAEGYSVSREKKESFPLTVTSAQKNPTAFYLCASSEDRDVYGYTFGSGTRLTVV.

V and J are TRBV10-3 and TRBJ2-3; 9 nucleotides line up with TRBD1. The CDR3 contains 15 residues. Looked up from germline, CDR1 is ENHRY and CDR2 is SYGVKD. Trimming at V came to 6 bases and at J to 4 bases, leaving 8 bases not matched to a gene. Written as DNA, the CDR3 is TGTGCCATCAGCGAGGCGGGACAGGGACCAGATACGCAGTATTTT. This codes for CAISEAGQGPDTQYF.

This chain links TRBV24-1 with TRBJ2-1; weak D call: TRBD2 (6 bases). The CDR3 is 16 amino acids. CDR1 is KGHDR and CDR2 is SFDVKD in the germline V gene. Trimming took 5 bases from V and 0 from J, leaving 13 bases between them. The CDR3 region is CATSGASESSYNEQFF. CDR3 nucleotide sequence: TGTGCCACCAGTGGGGCTAGCGAGAGCTCCTACAATGAGCAGTTCTTC.

This clone was recorded a few times. V usage is TRBV7-9 and J usage is TRBJ2-7, with TRBD1 identical over 7 bases. The CDR3 has 11 residues. Looked up from germline, CDR1 is SEHNR and CDR2 is FQNEAQ (reference sequence). J was trimmed by 12 bases and V by 5 bases; bases with no gene match: 7. The CDR3 reads CASSRDRALYF. CDR3 nucleotide sequence: TGTGCCAGCAGCCGTGACAGGGCTCTGTACTTC. Supplemented by reference TRBV7-9 and TRBJ2-7, the full variable domain reads DTGVSQNPRHKITKRGQNVTFRCDPISEHNRLYWYRQTLGQGPEFLTYFQNEAQLEKSRLLSDRFSAERPKGSFSTLEIQRTEQGDSAMYLCASSRDRALYFGPGTRLTVT.

This clone was observed a few times. The chain combines TRBV5-6 with TRBJ1-2; a possible D gene is TRBD1 (5 bases). From germline, CDR1 is SGHDT and CDR2 YYEEEE. The CDR3 spans 14 residues. Trimming removed 0 bases from V and 1 base from J, with 7 bases in between. Written as DNA, the CDR3 is TGTGCCAGCAGCTTGGACAGGCTTAACTATGGCTACACCTTC. It specifies CASSLDRLNYGYTF.

The chain carries TRBV18 and TRBJ2-2; no definite D call. CDR3 length: 13 amino acids. Germline V lookup: CDR1 KGHSH, CDR2 LQKENI. V lost 3 bases and J lost 4, with 6 bases in between. The CDR3 nucleotides are TGTGCCAGCTCACCCGCAAGCACCGGGGAGCTGTTTTTT. Protein product: CASSPASTGELFF.

The chain uses TRBV5-4 and TRBJ2-1; a possible D gene is TRBD1 (6 bases). With 2 bases removed from V and 6 bases from J, the gap between germline ends came to 15 bases. Germline assignment: CDR1 SGHNT and CDR2 YYREEE (reference sequence). The CDR3 runs to 15 residues. CDR3 nucleotides: TGTGCCAGCAGCTTACAGGGACCCTCGGGCAATGAGCAGTTCTTC. It codes for CASSLQGPSGNEQFF.

This clone was counted a few times. This chain uses TRBV6-5 with TRBJ1-4, with a possible D match to TRBD1 (5 bases). Per germline, CDR1 MNHEY and CDR2 SVGAGI. Trimming cost V 5 bases and J 1 base, with 8 bases left between them. The CDR3 consists of 14 residues. This CDR3 reads CASSRQGTNEKLFF. The CDR3 DNA reads TGTGCCAGCAGTAGGCAGGGAACTAATGAAAAACTGTTTTTT.

The gene calls are TRBV2 and TRBJ2-7, with a weak D call TRBD2 (5 bases). The CDR3 is 13 amino acids. Germline V gene lookup returns CDR1 SNHLY and CDR2 FYNNEI. Trimming took off 8 bases at V and 0 bases at J, with 11 bases between the two ends. The DNA of the CDR3 is TGTGCCAGCGTCCGGGATCGCTCCTACGAGCAGTACTTC. Amino acids: CASVRDRSYEQYF.